The 3 T cell receptor beta chains below all came from one sample that was sequenced in a study of T cell clones after liver transplantation. Profiled with immunoSEQ multiplex PCR; TCRdb holds only in-frame clones, not every one. The sample lists about 53,000 clones, about 88% occurring once. Sequences were derived from CD4+ T cells from blood, sampled before liver transplant. These receptors came from a human donor who received a liver transplant.

This chain uses TRBV7-3 with TRBJ2-3; 10 bases are a match to TRBD2. Per the germline V gene, CDR1 is SGHTA and CDR2 is FQGTGA. The CDR3 sequence is 16 residues long. V gave up 6 bases and J gave up 6 bases; unmatched junction bases: 12. This CDR3 is CASRSGLAGEADTQYF. The CDR3 DNA sequence: TGTGCCAGCAGATCAGGGCTAGCGGGAGAGGCGGATACGCAGTATTTT.

The chain recombines TRBV6-4 with TRBJ2-2; weak D call: TRBD1 (5 bases). The CDR3 sequence is 15 residues long. Per the germline V gene, CDR1 is MRHNA and CDR2 is SNTAGT. Trimming took off 4 bases at V and 0 bases at J, with 9 bases between the two ends. CDR3 loop: CASSASTANTGELFF. CDR3 DNA: TGTGCCAGCAGTGCCTCGACAGCGAACACCGGGGAGCTGTTTTTT.

The chain is built from TRBV5-1 and TRBJ1-2; D may be TRBD1 (5 bases). The CDR3 runs to 15 residues. The germline gives CDR1 SGHRS, CDR2 YFSETQ. V dropped 6 bases and J dropped 6 bases, with 21 bases sitting between them. CDR3 DNA: TGCGCCAGCACCTACGAACCCGACAGAAGGGATGGCTACACCTTC. Translated: CASTYEPDRRDGYTF.